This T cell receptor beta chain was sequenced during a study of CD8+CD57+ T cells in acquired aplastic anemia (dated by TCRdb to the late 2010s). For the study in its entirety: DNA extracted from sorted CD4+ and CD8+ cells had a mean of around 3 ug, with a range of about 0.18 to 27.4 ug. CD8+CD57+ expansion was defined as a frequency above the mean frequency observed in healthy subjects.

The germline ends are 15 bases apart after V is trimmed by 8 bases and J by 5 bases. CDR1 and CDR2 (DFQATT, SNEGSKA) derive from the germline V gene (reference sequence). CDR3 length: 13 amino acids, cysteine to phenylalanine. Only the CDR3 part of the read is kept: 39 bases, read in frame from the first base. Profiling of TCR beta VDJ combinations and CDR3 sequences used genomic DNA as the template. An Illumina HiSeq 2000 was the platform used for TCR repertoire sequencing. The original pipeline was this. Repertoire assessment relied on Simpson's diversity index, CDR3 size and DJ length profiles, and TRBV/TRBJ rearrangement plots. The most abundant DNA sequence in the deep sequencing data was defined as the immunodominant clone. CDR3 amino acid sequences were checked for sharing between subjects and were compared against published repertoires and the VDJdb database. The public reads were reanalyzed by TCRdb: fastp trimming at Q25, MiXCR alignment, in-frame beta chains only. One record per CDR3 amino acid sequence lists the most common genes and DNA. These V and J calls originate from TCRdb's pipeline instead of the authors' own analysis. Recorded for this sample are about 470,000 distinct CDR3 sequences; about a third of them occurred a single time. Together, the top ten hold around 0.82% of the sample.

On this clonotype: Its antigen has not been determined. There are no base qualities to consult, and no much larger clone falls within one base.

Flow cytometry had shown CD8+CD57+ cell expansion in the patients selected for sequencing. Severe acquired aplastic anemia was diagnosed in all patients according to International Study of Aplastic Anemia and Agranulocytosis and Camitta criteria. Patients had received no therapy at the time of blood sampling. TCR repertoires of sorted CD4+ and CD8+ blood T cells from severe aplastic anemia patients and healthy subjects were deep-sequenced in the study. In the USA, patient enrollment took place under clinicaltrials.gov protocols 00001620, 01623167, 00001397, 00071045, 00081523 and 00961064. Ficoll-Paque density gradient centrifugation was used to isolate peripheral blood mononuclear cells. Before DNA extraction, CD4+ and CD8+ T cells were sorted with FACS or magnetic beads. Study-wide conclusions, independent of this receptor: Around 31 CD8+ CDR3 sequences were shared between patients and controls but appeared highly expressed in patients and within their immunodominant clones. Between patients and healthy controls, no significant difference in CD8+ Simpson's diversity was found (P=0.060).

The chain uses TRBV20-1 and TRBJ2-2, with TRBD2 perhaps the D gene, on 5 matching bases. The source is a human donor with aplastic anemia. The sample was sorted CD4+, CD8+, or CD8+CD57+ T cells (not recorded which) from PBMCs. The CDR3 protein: CSLVARWTGELFF. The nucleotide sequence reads TGCAGTTTAGTAGCGCGTTGGACCGGGGAGCTGTTTTTT.